This TCR beta chain came from a study of regulatory T cells in long-lasting Graves disease. Whole-study results and caveats: Persistent disease favored TRBV28, TRBJ1-2 and TRBJ2-5. TCR diversity was lower in persistent Graves' patients than in newly diagnosed ones.

Points on this clonotype: The antigen is unknown.

Arm-PCR of CDR3 regions and iRepertoire HTBI primers were the basis on which TCR beta libraries were built. TCRdb passed the multiplex PCR reads through MiXCR, listing each CDR3 protein once. The repertoire consists of roughly 610,000 distinct CDR3 sequences, with approximately 16% occurring once and the leading ten covering about 12%. The CDR3 contains 15 residues. V dropped 7 bases and J dropped 7 bases, with 17 bases sitting between them. Germline loops: CDR1 MNHEY, CDR2 SVGEGT. Time point of the sample: newly diagnosed GD, antithyroid drugs for less than 3 months. PBMC-derived RNA was used for the TCR library. This sample was shared with a second study, whose subject was T cells in Graves' hyperthyroidism and ophthalmopathy.

The sequence derives from a man between 18 and 29 years old with Graves disease. The chain joins TRBV6-2 or TRBV6-3 to TRBJ1-6; tentatively, D is TRBD1 (6 bases). Here the sequenced sample was peripheral blood mononuclear cells (PBMCs), taken at new diagnosis, from a patient treated with antithyroid drugs. CDR3 DNA sequence: TGTGCCAGCACCGGCAGGGGAGTATGGAATTCACCCCTCCACTTT. It codes for CASTGRGVWNSPLHF.